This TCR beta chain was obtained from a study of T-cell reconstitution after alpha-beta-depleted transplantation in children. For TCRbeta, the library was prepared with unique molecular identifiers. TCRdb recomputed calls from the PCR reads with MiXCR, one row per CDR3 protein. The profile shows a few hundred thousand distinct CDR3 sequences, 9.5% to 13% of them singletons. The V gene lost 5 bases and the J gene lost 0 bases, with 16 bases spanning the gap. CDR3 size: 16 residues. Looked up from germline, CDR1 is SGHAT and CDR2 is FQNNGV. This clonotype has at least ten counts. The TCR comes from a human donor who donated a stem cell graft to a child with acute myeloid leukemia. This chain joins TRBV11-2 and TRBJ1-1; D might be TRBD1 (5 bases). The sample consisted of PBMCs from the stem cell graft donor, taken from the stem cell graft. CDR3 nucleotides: TGTGCCAGCAGCCCTGGGGGAGGGTGGTTGAACACTGAAGCTTTCTTT. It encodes CASSPGGGWLNTEAFF.